The source of this TCR beta chain is a study of OX40 agonist ivuxolimab in advanced cancers. Study information: Ivuxolimab is a fully human IgG2 antibody that activates OX40 (CD134). Study results and caveats: On average, CD8+ T cells had more expanded clones than CD4+.

V lost 8 bases, J lost 8 bases, and 21 bases lay in between. The CDR3 is 15 amino acids. Germline values: CDR1 SGHTA, CDR2 FQGNSA. The table came from immunoSEQ multiplex PCR; TCRdb's copy has only in-frame clones and leaves some out. The table includes tens of thousands of clones, approximately 87% detected once. About this clone itself: As yet, its antigen is unknown.

The chain has TRBV7-2 and TRBJ1-4, with a possible D match to TRBD1 (5 bases). The clonotype was recovered from an adult with an advanced solid tumor such as melanoma, head and neck, liver or kidney cancer. This specimen was CD4+ or CD8+ T cells sorted from blood, taken in a trial of the OX40 agonist ivuxolimab. CDR3 amino acids: CASHPPDSHDEKLFF. The CDR3 DNA is TGTGCCAGCCACCCCCCCGACAGTCACGACGAAAAACTGTTTTTT.